The sequence of this T cell receptor (beta chain) was determined in a study of T cell responses to AZD1222 COVID-19 vaccine. General observations from the study: Two doses of AZD1222 preceded a rise in Spike-specific TCR breadth and depth.

The germline gives CDR1 SQVTM, CDR2 ANQGSEA. The junction had 7 bases not matched to a gene; V was cut back by 8 bases and J by 2 bases. The CDR3 extends over 14 amino acids. As for this clone: The antigen is not known.

TCRdb's table, derived via immunoSEQ multiplex PCR, lists solely in-frame clones and lacks some. Of under 95,000 clones in the sample, about 86% were seen once. This chain links TRBV29-1 with TRBJ2-1; 9 bases line up with TRBD2. Sequencing was performed on peripheral blood, taken on day 0 of AZD1222 vaccination. This receptor was obtained from an adult in good health. The CDR3 DNA sequence: TGCAGCAAACTTAGCGGGAGCGCCTACAATGAGCAGTTCTTC. It is translated as CSKLSGSAYNEQFF.